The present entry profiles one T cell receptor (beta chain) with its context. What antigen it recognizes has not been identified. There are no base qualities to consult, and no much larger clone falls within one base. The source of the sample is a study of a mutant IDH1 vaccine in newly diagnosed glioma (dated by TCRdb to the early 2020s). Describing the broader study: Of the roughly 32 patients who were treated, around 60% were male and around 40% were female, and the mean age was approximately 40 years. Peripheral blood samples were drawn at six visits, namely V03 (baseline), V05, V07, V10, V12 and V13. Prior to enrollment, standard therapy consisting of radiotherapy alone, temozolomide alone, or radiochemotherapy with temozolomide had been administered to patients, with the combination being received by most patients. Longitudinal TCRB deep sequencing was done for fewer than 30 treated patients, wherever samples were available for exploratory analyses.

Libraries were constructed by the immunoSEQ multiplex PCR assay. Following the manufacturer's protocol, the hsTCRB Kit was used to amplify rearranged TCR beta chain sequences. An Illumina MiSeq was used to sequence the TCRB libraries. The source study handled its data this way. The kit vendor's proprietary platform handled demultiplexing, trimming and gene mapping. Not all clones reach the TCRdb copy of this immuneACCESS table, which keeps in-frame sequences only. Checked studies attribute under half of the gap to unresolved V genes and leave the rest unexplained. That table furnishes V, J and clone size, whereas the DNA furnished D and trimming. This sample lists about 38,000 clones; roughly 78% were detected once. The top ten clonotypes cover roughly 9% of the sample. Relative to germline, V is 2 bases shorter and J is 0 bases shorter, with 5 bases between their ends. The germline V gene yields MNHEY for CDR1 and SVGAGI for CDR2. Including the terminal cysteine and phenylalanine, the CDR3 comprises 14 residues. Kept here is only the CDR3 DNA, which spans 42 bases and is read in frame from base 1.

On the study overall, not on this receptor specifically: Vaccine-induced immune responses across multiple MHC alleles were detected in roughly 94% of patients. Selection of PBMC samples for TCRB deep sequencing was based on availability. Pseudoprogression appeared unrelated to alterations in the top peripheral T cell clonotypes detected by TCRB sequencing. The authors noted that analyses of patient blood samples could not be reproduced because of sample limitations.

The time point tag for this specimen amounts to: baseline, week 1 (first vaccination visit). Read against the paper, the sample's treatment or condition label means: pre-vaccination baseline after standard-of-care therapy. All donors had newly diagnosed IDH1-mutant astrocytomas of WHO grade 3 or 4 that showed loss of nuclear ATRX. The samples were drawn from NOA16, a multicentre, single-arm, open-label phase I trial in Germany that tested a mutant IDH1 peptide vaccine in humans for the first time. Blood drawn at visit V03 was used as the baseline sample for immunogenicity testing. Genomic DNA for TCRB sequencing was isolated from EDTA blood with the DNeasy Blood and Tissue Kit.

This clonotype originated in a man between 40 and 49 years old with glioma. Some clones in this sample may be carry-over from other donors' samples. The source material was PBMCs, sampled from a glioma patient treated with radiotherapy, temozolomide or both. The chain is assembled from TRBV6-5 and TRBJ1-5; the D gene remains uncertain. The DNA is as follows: TGTGCCAGCAGTTACACGGATAGCAATCAGCCCCAGCATTTT. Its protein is CASSYTDSNQPQHF.